The sequence of this T cell receptor beta chain was determined in a study of CD8 T cells in Susac syndrome. RNA totalling roughly 0.45 to 1 ug underwent reverse transcription with random hexamers. The CDR3 of TCR beta was amplified by immunoSEQ multiplex PCR across 54 Vbeta and 13 Jbeta. A single record per CDR3 protein comes from TCRdb applying MiXCR to the immunoSEQ multiplex PCR reads. The sample yields a few hundred thousand distinct CDR3 sequences, 85% to 95% seen once. The V end was cut by 6 bases, the J end by 2 bases, with 10 bases between. Looked up from germline, CDR1 is MNHEY and CDR2 is SVGEGT. The CDR3 contains 13 residues. Each Susac syndrome patient had definite or probable disease by recently defined criteria.

The specimen was CD4+ T cells from PBMCs. V and J are TRBV6-2 or TRBV6-3 and TRBJ1-2; D is unresolved. The receptor comes from a human donor with Susac syndrome. Written as DNA, the CDR3 is TGTGCCAGCAGGCCTGGGCCGAACTATGGCTACACCTTC. Translation gives CASRPGPNYGYTF.